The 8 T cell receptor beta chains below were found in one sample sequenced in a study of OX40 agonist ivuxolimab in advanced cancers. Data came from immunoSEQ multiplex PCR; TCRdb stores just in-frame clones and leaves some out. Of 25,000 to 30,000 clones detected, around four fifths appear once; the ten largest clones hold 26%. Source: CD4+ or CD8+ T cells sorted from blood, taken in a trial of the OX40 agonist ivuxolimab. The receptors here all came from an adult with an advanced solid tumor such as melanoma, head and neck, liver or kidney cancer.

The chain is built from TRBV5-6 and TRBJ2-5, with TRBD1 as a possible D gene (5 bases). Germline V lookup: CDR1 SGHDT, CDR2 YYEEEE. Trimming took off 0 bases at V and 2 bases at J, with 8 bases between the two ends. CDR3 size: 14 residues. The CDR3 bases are TGTGCCAGCAGCTTGGCTGCAGGGCAAGAGACCCAGTACTTC. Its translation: CASSLAAGQETQYF.

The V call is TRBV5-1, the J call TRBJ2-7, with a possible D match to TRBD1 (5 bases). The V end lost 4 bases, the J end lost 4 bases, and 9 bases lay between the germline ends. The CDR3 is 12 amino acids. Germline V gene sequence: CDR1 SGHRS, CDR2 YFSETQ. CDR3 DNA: TGCGCCAGCAGCGCGACAGCTTACGAGCAGTACTTC. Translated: CASSATAYEQYF.

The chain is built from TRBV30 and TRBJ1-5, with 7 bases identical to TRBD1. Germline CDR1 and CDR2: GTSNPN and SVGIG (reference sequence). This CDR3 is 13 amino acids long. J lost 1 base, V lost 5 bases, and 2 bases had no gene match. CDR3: CAWATGSNQPQHF. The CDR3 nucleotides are TGTGCCTGGGCGACAGGGAGCAATCAGCCCCAGCATTTT.

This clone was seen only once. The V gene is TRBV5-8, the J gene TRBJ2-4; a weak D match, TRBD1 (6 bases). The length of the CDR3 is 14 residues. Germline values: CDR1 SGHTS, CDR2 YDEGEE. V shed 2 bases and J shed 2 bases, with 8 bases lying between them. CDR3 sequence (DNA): TGTGCCAGCAGCTTCGGGACATCCAAAAACATTCAGTACTTC. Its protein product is CASSFGTSKNIQYF.

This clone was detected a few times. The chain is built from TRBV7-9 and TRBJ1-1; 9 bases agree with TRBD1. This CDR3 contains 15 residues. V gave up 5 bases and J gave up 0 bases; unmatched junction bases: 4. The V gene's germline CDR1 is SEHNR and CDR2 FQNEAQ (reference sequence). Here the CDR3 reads CASSHRDRVNTEAFF. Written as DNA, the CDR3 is TGTGCCAGCAGCCACCGGGACAGGGTGAACACTGAAGCTTTCTTT. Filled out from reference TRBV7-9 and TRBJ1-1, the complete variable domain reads DTGVSQNPRHKITKRGQNVTFRCDPISEHNRLYWYRQTLGQGPEFLTYFQNEAQLEKSRLLSDRFSAERPKGSFSTLEIQRTEQGDSAMYLCASSHRDRVNTEAFFGQGTRLTVV.

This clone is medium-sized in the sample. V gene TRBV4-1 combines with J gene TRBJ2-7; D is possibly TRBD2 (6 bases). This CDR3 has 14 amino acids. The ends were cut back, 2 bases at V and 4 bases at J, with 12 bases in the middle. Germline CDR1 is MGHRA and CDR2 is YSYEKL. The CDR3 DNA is TGCGCCAGCAGCCAAACATCCGGGAGATACGAGCAGTACTTC. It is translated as CASSQTSGRYEQYF.

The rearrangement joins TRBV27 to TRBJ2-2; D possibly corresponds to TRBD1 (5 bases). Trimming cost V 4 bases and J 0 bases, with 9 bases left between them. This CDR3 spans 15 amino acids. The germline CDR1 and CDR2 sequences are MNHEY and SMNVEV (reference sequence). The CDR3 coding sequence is TGTGCCAGCAGTTACCAGGGCCCGAACACCGGGGAGCTGTTTTTT. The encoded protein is CASSYQGPNTGELFF.

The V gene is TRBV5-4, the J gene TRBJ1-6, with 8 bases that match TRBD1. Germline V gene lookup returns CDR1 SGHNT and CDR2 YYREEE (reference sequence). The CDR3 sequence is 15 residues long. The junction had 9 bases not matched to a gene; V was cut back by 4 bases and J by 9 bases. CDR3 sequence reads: CASSNHGTGGSPLHF. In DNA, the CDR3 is TGTGCCAGCAGCAACCACGGGACAGGCGGTTCACCCCTCCACTTT.